The 2 T cell receptor beta chains reported below all come from one sample, sequenced in a study of blood T cells in healthy people across ages. A second PCR of about 7 to 11 cycles used a sample-barcoded 5' primer and a J-beta primer mix. One entry per CDR3 protein, called by TCRdb with MiXCR from the 5' RACE reads. The top ten clones hold approximately 4% of a sample with 1.5 million to 1.9 million distinct CDR3 sequences, 42% of them seen once. The sequenced sample was blood. Source of these receptors: a woman between 18 and 29 years old in good health.

The chain is built from TRBV6-2 or TRBV6-3 and TRBJ2-1, with 8 bases identical to TRBD1. The trim removed 4 bases at V and 11 bases at J, leaving 10 bases unmatched. Germline V gene data show CDR1 as MNHEY and CDR2 as SVGEGT. CDR3 length: 14 residues. The CDR3 DNA sequence: TGTGCCAGCAGTTCCGTTGACAGGGGCGGGAAGCAGTTCTTC. This gives the protein CASSSVDRGGKQFF.

The chain couples TRBV12-3 or TRBV12-4 to TRBJ1-5, with D possibly TRBD1 on 5 matching bases. Trimming left V 2 bases short and J 7 bases short, with 12 bases between. There are 14 residues in the CDR3. The CDR3 nucleotides read TGTGCCAGCAGTTTACGGAGGAGACAGCAGCCCCAGCATTTT. This codes for CASSLRRRQQPQHF.